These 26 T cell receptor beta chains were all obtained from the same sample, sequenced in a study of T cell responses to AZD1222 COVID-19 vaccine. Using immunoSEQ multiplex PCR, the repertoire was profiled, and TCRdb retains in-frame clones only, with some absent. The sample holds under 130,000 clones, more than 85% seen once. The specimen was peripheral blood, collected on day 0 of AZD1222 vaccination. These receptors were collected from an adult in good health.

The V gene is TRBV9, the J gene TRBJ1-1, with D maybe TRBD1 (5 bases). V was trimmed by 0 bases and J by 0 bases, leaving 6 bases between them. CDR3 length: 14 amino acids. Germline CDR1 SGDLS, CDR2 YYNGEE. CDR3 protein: CASSVGGVNTEAFF. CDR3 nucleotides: TGTGCCAGCAGCGTAGGGGGGGTGAACACTGAAGCTTTCTTT.

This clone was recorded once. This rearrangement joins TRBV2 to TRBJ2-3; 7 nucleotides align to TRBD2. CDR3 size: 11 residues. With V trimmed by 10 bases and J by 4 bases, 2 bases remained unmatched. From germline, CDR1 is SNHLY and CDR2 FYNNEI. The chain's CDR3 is CAKSGADTQYF. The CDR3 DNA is TGTGCCAAGAGCGGGGCAGATACGCAGTATTTT.

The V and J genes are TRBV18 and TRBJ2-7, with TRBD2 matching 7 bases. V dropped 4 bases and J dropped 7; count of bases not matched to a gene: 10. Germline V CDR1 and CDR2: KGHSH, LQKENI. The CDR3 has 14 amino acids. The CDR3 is CASSREGPLGEQYF. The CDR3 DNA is TGTGCCAGCTCACGGGAGGGGCCCCTCGGGGAGCAGTACTTC.

CDR3 amino acids: CASSRDPIQPQHF. Here the CDR3 DNA reads TGTGCCAGCAGCCGGGACCCCATTCAGCCCCAGCATTTT. The chain is built from TRBV5-5 and TRBJ1-5; a weak D match, TRBD1 (5 bases). CDR3 length: 13 residues. Trimming stripped 4 bases from V and 6 bases from J, with 11 bases between. CDR1 and CDR2 from the germline V gene are SGHKS and YYEKEE (reference sequence).

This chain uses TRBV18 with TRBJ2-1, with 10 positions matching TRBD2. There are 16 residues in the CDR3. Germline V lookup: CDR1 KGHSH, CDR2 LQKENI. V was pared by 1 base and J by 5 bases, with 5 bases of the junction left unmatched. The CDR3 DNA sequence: TGTGCCAGCTCACCACGTTTAGCGGGAGGACACAATGAGCAGTTCTTC. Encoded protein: CASSPRLAGGHNEQFF. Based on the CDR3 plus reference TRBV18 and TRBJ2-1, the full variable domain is NAGVMQNPRHLVRRRGQEARLRCSPMKGHSHVYWYRQLPEEGLKFMVYLQKENIIDESGMPKERFSAEFPKEGPSILRIQQVVRGDSAAYFCASSPRLAGGHNEQFFGPGTRLTVL.

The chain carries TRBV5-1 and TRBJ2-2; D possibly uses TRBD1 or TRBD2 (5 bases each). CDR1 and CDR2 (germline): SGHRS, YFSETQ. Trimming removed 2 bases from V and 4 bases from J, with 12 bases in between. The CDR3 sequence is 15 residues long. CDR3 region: CASSFGASGTGELFF. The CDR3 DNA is TGCGCCAGCAGCTTCGGGGCTAGTGGCACCGGGGAGCTGTTTTTT.

The CDR3 nucleotides read TGCGCCAGCAGCTTGGAGGGTACGATAAATGAGCAGTTCTTC. It is translated as CASSLEGTINEQFF. The rearrangement joins TRBV5-1 to TRBJ2-1; D is unclear. CDR3 length: 14 amino acids. In germline, CDR1 is SGHRS, CDR2 YFSETQ. The ends were cut back, 0 bases at V and 7 bases at J, with 11 bases in the middle.

The CDR3: CAIKRGGSNTEAFF. The CDR3 DNA sequence: TGTGCCATCAAAAGGGGGGGCTCTAACACTGAAGCTTTCTTT. The chain links TRBV10-3 to TRBJ1-1; tentative D call: TRBD1 (6 bases). V was shortened by 7 bases and J by 2 bases, with 14 bases between the two germline ends. The CDR3 length is 14 residues. The germline V gene has CDR1 ENHRY and CDR2 SYGVKD.

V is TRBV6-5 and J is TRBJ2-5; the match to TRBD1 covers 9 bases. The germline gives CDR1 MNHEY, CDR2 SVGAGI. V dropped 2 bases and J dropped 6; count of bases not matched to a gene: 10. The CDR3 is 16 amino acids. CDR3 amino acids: CASSYLGQGNKKTQYF. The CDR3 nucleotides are TGTGCCAGCAGTTACCTAGGACAGGGGAATAAGAAGACCCAGTACTTC.

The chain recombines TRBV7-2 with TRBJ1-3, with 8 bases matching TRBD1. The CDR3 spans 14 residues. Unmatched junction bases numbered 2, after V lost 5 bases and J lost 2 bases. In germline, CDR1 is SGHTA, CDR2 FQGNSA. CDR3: CASSLRGPGNTIYF. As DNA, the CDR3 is TGTGCCAGCAGCCTCAGGGGGCCTGGAAACACCATATATTTT.

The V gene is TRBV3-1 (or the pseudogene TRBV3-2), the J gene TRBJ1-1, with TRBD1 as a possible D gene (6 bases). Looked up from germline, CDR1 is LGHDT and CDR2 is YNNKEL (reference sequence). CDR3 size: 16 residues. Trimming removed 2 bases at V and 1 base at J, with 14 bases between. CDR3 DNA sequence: TGTGCCAGCAGCCAACCCCGGGACAACTGGAACACTGAAGCTTTCTTT. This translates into CASSQPRDNWNTEAFF.

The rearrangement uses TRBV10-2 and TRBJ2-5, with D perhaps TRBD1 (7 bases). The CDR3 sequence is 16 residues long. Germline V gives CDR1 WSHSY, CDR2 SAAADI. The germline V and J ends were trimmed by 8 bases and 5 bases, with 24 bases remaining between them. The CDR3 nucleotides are TGCGCCAGCCGGGACAGAGGGGCGGGACCGTATGAGACCCAGTACTTC. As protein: CASRDRGAGPYETQYF.

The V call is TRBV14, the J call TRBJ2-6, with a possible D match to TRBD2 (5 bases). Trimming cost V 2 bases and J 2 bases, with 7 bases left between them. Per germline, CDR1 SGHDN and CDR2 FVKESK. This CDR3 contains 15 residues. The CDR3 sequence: CASSQMRAGANVLTF. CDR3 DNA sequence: TGTGCCAGCAGCCAAATGAGGGCTGGGGCCAACGTCCTGACTTTC.

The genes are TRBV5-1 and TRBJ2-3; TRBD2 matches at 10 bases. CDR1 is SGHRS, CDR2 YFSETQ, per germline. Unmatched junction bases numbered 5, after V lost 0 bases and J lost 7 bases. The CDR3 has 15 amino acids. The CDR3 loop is CASSLGPSGGHTQYF. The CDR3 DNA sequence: TGCGCCAGCAGCTTGGGGCCTAGCGGGGGTCATACGCAGTATTTT.

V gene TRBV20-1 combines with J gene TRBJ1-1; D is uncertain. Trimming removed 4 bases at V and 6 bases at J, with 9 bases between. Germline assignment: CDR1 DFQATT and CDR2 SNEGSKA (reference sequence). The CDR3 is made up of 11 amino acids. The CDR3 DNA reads TGCAGTGCTATGAGGGAGGCTGAAGCTTTCTTT. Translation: CSAMREAEAFF.

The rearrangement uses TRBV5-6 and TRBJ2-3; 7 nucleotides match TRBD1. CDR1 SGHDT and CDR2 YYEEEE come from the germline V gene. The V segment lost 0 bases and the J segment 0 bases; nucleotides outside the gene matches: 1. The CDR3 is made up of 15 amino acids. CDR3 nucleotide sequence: TGTGCCAGCAGCTTGGGGGACAGAAGCACAGATACGCAGTATTTT. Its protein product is CASSLGDRSTDTQYF.

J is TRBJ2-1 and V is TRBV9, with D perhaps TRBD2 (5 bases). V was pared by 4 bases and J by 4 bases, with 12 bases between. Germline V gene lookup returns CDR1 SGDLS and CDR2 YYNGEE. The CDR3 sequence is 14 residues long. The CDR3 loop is CASSPRWEYNEQFF. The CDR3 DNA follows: TGTGCCAGCAGCCCCCGGTGGGAGTACAATGAGCAGTTCTTC.

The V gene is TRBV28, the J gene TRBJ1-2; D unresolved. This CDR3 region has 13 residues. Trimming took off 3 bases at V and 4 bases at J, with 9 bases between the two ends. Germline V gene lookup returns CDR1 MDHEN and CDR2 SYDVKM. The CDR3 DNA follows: TGTGCCAGCAGTTTCGGCACCACCTATGGCTACACCTTC. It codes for CASSFGTTYGYTF.

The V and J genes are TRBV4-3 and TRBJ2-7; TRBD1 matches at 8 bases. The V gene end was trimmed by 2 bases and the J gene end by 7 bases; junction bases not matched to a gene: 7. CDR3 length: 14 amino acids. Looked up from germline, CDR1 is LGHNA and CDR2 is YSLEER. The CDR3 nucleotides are TGCGCCAGCAGCCAACTCGGACAGGGAAGGGAGCAGTACTTC. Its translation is CASSQLGQGREQYF.

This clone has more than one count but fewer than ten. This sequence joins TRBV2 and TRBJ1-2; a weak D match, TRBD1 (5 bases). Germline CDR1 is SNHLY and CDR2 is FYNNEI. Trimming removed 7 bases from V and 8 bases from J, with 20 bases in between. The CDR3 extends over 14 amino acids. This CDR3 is CASKSSEGLRGYTF. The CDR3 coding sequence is TGTGCCAGCAAATCCTCGGAGGGGCTACGCGGCTACACCTTC.

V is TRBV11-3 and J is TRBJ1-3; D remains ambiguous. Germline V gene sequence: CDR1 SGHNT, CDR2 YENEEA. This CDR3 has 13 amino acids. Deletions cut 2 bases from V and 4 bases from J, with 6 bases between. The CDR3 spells CASSLRSGNTIYF. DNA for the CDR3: TGTGCCAGCAGCTTAAGGTCGGGAAACACCATATATTTT.

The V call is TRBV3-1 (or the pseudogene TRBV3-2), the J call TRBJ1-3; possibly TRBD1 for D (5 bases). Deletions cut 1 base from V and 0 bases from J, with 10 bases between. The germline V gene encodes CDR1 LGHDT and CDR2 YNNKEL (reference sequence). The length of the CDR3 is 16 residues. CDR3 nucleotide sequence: TGTGCCAGCAGCCAAGTTTTCGGGGGCTCTGGAAACACCATATATTTT. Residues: CASSQVFGGSGNTIYF.

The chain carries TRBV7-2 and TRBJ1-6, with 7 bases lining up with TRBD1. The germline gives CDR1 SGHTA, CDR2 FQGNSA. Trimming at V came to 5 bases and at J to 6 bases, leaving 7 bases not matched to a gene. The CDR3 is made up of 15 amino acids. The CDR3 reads CASSRSRDSNSPLHF. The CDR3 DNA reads TGTGCCAGCAGCAGAAGTCGGGACAGTAATTCACCCCTCCACTTT.

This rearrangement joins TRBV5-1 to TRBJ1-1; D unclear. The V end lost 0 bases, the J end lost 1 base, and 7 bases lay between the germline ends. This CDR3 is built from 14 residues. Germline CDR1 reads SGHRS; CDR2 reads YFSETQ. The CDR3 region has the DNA TGCGCCAGCAGCTTGGTCTCGGAGAACACTGAAGCTTTCTTT. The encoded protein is CASSLVSENTEAFF.

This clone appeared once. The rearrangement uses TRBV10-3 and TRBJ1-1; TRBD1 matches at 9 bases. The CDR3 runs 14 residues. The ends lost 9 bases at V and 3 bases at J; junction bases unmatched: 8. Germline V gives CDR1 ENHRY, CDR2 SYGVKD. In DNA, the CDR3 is TGTGCCATTCGAAGGACAGGGGAAGACACTGAAGCTTTCTTT. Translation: CAIRRTGEDTEAFF.

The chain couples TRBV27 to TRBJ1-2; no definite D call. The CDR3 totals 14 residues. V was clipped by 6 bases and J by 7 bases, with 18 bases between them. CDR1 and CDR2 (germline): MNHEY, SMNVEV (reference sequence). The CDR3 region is CASSLRSSGPGYTF. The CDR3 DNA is TGTGCCAGCAGCCTTAGGAGCTCGGGCCCTGGCTACACCTTC.